This paragraph covers one TCR beta chain sequence. Clones were read by immunoSEQ multiplex PCR, and TCRdb kept only the in-frame ones, dropping some. The sample lists 240,000 or so clones, roughly 80% occurring once. The source of the sample is a study of blood T cell repertoires in COVID-19. This clonotype was sampled from a woman aged 18-29 years with acute or convalescent COVID-19. Sequencing input: peripheral blood.

The DNA of the CDR3 is TGTGCCAGTAGTCATTGGGGAGCGGGGGGTGAAGCTTTCTTT. Its translation: CASSHWGAGGEAFF. J is TRBJ1-1 and V is TRBV19; perhaps TRBD1 as D (5 bases). Germline CDR1 and CDR2: LNHDA and SQIVND (reference sequence). Trimming shortened V by 5 bases and J by 7 bases, and 17 bases separated the two germline ends. This CDR3 spans 14 amino acids.